Each of the 26 T cell receptor beta chains below was sequenced from the same sample in a study of T cells after yellow fever vaccination. Each CDR3 protein is one row after TCRdb ran MiXCR on the 5' RACE reads. Counted here are about 580,000 distinct CDR3 sequences, around 17% occurring once; the ten biggest clones make up roughly 17%. The specimen was PBMCs, collected about 5 days after the first yellow fever vaccination. These receptors were collected from a man between 18 and 35 years old who received the YFV17D yellow fever vaccine.

V is TRBV7-2 and J is TRBJ2-5, with D maybe TRBD2 (5 bases). Germline V gene sequence: CDR1 SGHTA, CDR2 FQGNSA. The CDR3 contains 14 residues. V was trimmed by 5 bases and J by 1 base, leaving 11 bases between them. Written as DNA, the CDR3 is TGTGCCAGCAGCCTCCACGGGGTCCAAGAGACCCAGTACTTC. Its translation is CASSLHGVQETQYF.

The chain combines TRBV9 with TRBJ1-2, with D perhaps matching TRBD1 (5 bases). Germline V lookup: CDR1 SGDLS, CDR2 YYNGEE. V was pared by 3 bases and J by 8 bases, with 17 bases between. The CDR3 extends over 14 amino acids. The CDR3 loop reads CASSGNLGVYGYTF. The CDR3 region has the DNA TGTGCCAGCAGCGGAAACTTGGGGGTTTACGGCTACACCTTC. The full variable domain, in which reference TRBV9 and TRBJ1-2 provide the parts outside the CDR3, is DSGVTQTPKHLITATGQRVTLRCSPRSGDLSVYWYQQSLDQGLQFLIQYYNGEERAKGNILERFSAQQFPDLHSELNLSSLELGDSALYFCASSGNLGVYGYTFGSGTRLTVV.

In its sample, this clonotype was seen many times. For the CDR3, the DNA is TGCGCCAGCAGCTTGGCAGCTAGCGGGCAAGAGACCCAGTACTTC. Translation gives CASSLAASGQETQYF. The rearrangement joins TRBV5-1 to TRBJ2-5; TRBD2 matches 8 bases. Trimming cost V 0 bases and J 2 bases; bases outside gene matches: 3. This CDR3 is 15 amino acids long. The germline gives CDR1 SGHRS, CDR2 YFSETQ. The full variable domain, in which reference TRBV5-1 and TRBJ2-5 provide the parts outside the CDR3, is KAGVTQTPRYLIKTRGQQVTLSCSPISGHRSVSWYQQTPGQGLQFLFEYFSETQRNKGNFPGRFSGRQFSNSRSEMNVSTLELGDSALYLCASSLAASGQETQYFGPGTRLLVL.

The DNA of the CDR3 is TGTGCCAGCAGCCAGGACGACTATCAGCCCCAGCATTTT. Its protein product is CASSQDDYQPQHF. The chain carries TRBV28 and TRBJ1-5; no clear D gene. The germline V and J ends were trimmed by 6 bases and 5 bases, with 11 bases remaining between them. This CDR3 contains 13 residues. Germline values: CDR1 MDHEN, CDR2 SYDVKM.

There are a few counts of this clonotype. This chain connects TRBV29-1 to TRBJ1-1; 9 bases are shared with TRBD1. V shed 6 bases, J shed 5 bases, and the junction held 7 bases outside the gene matches. From germline, CDR1 is SQVTM and CDR2 ANQGSEA. The CDR3 consists of 13 residues. DNA for the CDR3: TGCAGCGTCTCGGACAGGGGAGAGACTGAAGCTTTCTTT. Its protein product is CSVSDRGETEAFF.

The chain employs TRBV12-3 or TRBV12-4 and TRBJ1-6; D is uncertain. Trimming left V 4 bases short and J 7 bases short, with 11 bases between. This CDR3 contains 14 residues. CDR3 protein: CASSSLFTNSPLHF. CDR3 nucleotide sequence: TGTGCCAGCAGTTCGCTCTTTACCAATTCACCCCTCCACTTT.

The chain has TRBV11-2 and TRBJ2-1; 10 bases agree with TRBD1. CDR1 and CDR2 from the germline V gene are SGHAT and FQNNGV. The CDR3 sequence is 16 residues long. V was clipped by 5 bases and J by 8 bases; unmatched bases: 12. In nucleotides, the CDR3 is TGTGCCAGCAGCCCCAGCCCGAGACAGGGGGCGTATGAGCAGTTCTTC. The encoded protein is CASSPSPRQGAYEQFF. Looking up the rest from reference TRBV11-2 and TRBJ2-1 gives the full variable domain: EAGVAQSPRYKIIEKRQSVAFWCNPISGHATLYWYQQILGQGPKLLIQFQNNGVVDDSQLPKDRFSAERLKGVDSTLKIQPAKLEDSAVYLCASSPSPRQGAYEQFFGPGTRLTVL.

This clonotype was recorded at least ten times. The V gene is TRBV24-1, the J gene TRBJ2-4, with D tentatively TRBD1 (6 bases). The V gene's germline CDR1 is KGHDR and CDR2 SFDVKD. The length of the CDR3 is 15 residues. Trimming removed 4 bases at V and 8 bases at J, with 17 bases between. The CDR3 DNA is TGTGCCACCAGTGACCCCAAGGGGGTCGGGGACATTCAGTACTTC. It yields the protein CATSDPKGVGDIQYF.

The chain has TRBV25-1 and TRBJ1-6; D ambiguous. The CDR3 totals 13 residues. Trimming left V 7 bases short and J 5 bases short, with 9 bases between. CDR1 is MGHDK and CDR2 is SYGVNS in the germline V gene. CDR3 in amino acids: CASIGPDNSPLHF. CDR3 bases: TGTGCCAGCATCGGGCCGGATAATTCACCCCTCCACTTT.

The chain recombines TRBV5-1 with TRBJ2-5; tentatively, D is TRBD1 (6 bases). V lost 4 bases and J 0 bases, leaving 16 bases between the germline ends. The CDR3 is made up of 16 amino acids. Germline CDR1 and CDR2: SGHRS and YFSETQ. CDR3 loop: CASSMETGAYQETQYF. Written as DNA, the CDR3 is TGCGCCAGCAGCATGGAGACAGGCGCGTACCAAGAGACCCAGTACTTC.

This clonotype appeared many times. The CDR3 sequence is CASSPGGASLYGYTF. CDR3 DNA: TGTGCCAGCTCACCAGGGGGCGCGTCCCTCTATGGCTACACCTTC. The rearrangement uses TRBV18 and TRBJ1-2; a possible D gene is TRBD1 (6 bases). This CDR3 has 15 amino acids. CDR1 KGHSH and CDR2 LQKENI come from the germline V gene. V shed 2 bases and J shed 4 bases, with 14 bases lying between them. Full variable domain (rest looked up from reference TRBV18 and TRBJ1-2): NAGVMQNPRHLVRRRGQEARLRCSPMKGHSHVYWYRQLPEEGLKFMVYLQKENIIDESGMPKERFSAEFPKEGPSILRIQQVVRGDSAAYFCASSPGGASLYGYTFGSGTRLTVV.

This clonotype was picked up a small number of times. V gene TRBV7-3 combines with J gene TRBJ2-3; D gene uncertain. The CDR3 has 16 residues. CDR1 SGHTA and CDR2 FQGTGA come from the germline V gene. V lost 5 bases and J lost 0, with 15 bases in between. CDR3 coding DNA: TGTGCCAGCAGCCCTACAATGGCACGAAGCACAGATACGCAGTATTTT. Translation gives CASSPTMARSTDTQYF.

This clonotype was seen at least ten times. The rearrangement joins TRBV5-1 to TRBJ2-7, with 8 nucleotides matching TRBD1. In germline, CDR1 is SGHRS, CDR2 YFSETQ. CDR3 length equals 18 residues. Trimming removed 0 bases from V and 6 bases from J; junction bases left unmatched: 17. This chain's CDR3 is CASSLGGTGDGWGSEQYF. Here the CDR3 DNA reads TGCGCCAGCAGCTTGGGAGGGACAGGTGATGGTTGGGGATCCGAGCAGTACTTC.

V is TRBV7-2 and J is TRBJ1-5; D is uncertain. The CDR3 is made up of 15 amino acids. Germline assignment: CDR1 SGHTA and CDR2 FQGNSA. V was trimmed by 1 base and J by 5 bases, leaving 12 bases between them. CDR3 in DNA: TGTGCCAGCAGCTTAGGGCAACCCAATTATCAGCCCCAGCATTTT. Translating it yields CASSLGQPNYQPQHF.

This rearrangement joins TRBV11-3 to TRBJ2-1, with D unresolved. Between the trimmed V and J ends, which lost 1 base and 5 bases, there was a span of 12 bases. Germline V gene sequence: CDR1 SGHNT, CDR2 YENEEA. The CDR3 contains 15 residues. DNA of the CDR3: TGTGCCAGCAGCTTAGGGGTAGGCGGCCACAATGAGCAGTTCTTC. Translated: CASSLGVGGHNEQFF.

The sample holds many counts of this clonotype. The chain is built from TRBV11-2 and TRBJ2-1; 7 bases align to TRBD2. The CDR3 consists of 15 residues. Trimming removed 5 bases from V and 2 bases from J; junction bases left unmatched: 6. Germline values: CDR1 SGHAT, CDR2 FQNNGV. CDR3 residues: CASSSGARTYNEQFF. The DNA for the CDR3 is TGTGCCAGCAGCAGCGGGGCCCGGACCTACAATGAGCAGTTCTTC. Filled out from reference TRBV11-2 and TRBJ2-1, the complete variable domain reads EAGVAQSPRYKIIEKRQSVAFWCNPISGHATLYWYQQILGQGPKLLIQFQNNGVVDDSQLPKDRFSAERLKGVDSTLKIQPAKLEDSAVYLCASSSGARTYNEQFFGPGTRLTVL.

The V and J genes are TRBV5-5 and TRBJ1-1; 7 bases map to TRBD1. The J segment lost 0 bases and the V segment lost 4 bases, leaving 3 bases of the junction unmatched. CDR1 SGHKS and CDR2 YYEKEE come from the germline V gene (reference sequence). The CDR3 loop spans 14 amino acids. The CDR3 region has the DNA TGTGCCAGCAGCCAGGGGGGCTTGAACACTGAAGCTTTCTTT. The encoded protein is CASSQGGLNTEAFF.

The chain carries TRBV4-2 and TRBJ1-4; the D gene is possibly TRBD1 (5 bases). The germline V and J ends were trimmed by 4 bases and 8 bases, with 14 bases remaining between them. Germline lookup yields CDR1 LGHNA and CDR2 YNFKEQ. This CDR3 has 14 amino acids. This chain's CDR3 is CASSPGWDGEKLFF. In nucleotides, the CDR3 is TGTGCCAGCAGCCCAGGGTGGGACGGCGAAAAACTGTTTTTT.

This chain joins TRBV7-2 and TRBJ2-3; 7 nucleotides align to TRBD2. The V and J ends lost 3 bases and 2 bases, in that order; junction bases with no gene match: 5. Germline V lookup: CDR1 SGHTA, CDR2 FQGNSA. This CDR3 region has 15 residues. The DNA for the CDR3 is TGTGCCAGCAGCTTCACCGGGACTACCACAGATACGCAGTATTTT. This encodes CASSFTGTTTDTQYF.

This clonotype came up a few times. The chain has TRBV4-1 and TRBJ2-7; D is perhaps TRBD2 (5 bases). Germline-derived CDR1 and CDR2 are MGHRA and YSYEKL. Trimming took 1 base from V and 3 from J, leaving 7 bases between them. The CDR3 loop spans 13 amino acids. For the CDR3, the DNA is TGCGCCAGCAGCCAAGCCGGGGACTACGAGCAGTACGTC. Amino acids: CASSQAGDYEQYV.

In its sample, this clonotype was seen a few times. The chain couples TRBV2 to TRBJ1-5; D is undetermined. Germline assignment: CDR1 SNHLY and CDR2 FYNNEI. This CDR3 has 15 residues. V lost 0 bases, J lost 3 bases, and 9 bases lay in between. CDR3 protein: CASSEAPRYNQPQHF. The CDR3 coding sequence is TGTGCCAGCAGTGAAGCGCCACGGTACAATCAGCCCCAGCATTTT.

The CDR3 sequence is CASSTGTSGANEQFF. In nucleotides, the CDR3 is TGCGCCAGCAGCACCGGGACTAGCGGGGCTAATGAGCAGTTCTTC. V is TRBV5-1 and J is TRBJ2-1; 13 nucleotides agree with TRBD2. Trimming at V came to 4 bases and at J to 7 bases, leaving 5 bases not matched to a gene. Germline values: CDR1 SGHRS, CDR2 YFSETQ. This CDR3 contains 15 residues.

This sequence joins TRBV7-8 and TRBJ2-5, with 11 bases fitting TRBD2. The CDR3 is made up of 15 amino acids. Per germline, CDR1 SGHVS and CDR2 FQNEAQ. Trimming at V came to 7 bases and at J to 0 bases, leaving 4 bases not matched to a gene. CDR3: CASNVAGGYQETQYF. CDR3 coding DNA: TGTGCCAGCAACGTAGCGGGGGGGTACCAAGAGACCCAGTACTTC.

The chain joins TRBV7-2 to TRBJ2-7, with D possibly called TRBD1 or TRBD2 (5 bases each). The CDR3 totals 14 residues. Germline V gene sequence: CDR1 SGHTA, CDR2 FQGNSA. Trimming shortened V by 1 base and J by 3 bases, and 10 bases separated the two germline ends. CDR3 sequence reads: CASSLVGGSYEQYV. In DNA form, the CDR3 reads TGTGCCAGCAGCTTAGTTGGGGGAAGCTACGAGCAGTACGTC.

The chain links TRBV12-3 or TRBV12-4 to TRBJ1-2; weak D call: TRBD1 (6 bases). The germline V and J ends were trimmed by 7 bases and 8 bases, with 26 bases remaining between them. CDR3 length equals 16 residues. CDR3: CASTFRDTWEGSGYTF. The CDR3 DNA reads TGTGCCAGCACCTTCCGGGACACCTGGGAAGGATCCGGCTACACCTTC.

The chain recombines TRBV7-2 with TRBJ2-3, with 7 bases aligning to TRBD2. Germline CDR1 is SGHTA and CDR2 is FQGNSA. V lost 1 base to trimming and J lost 5 bases; unmatched junction nucleotides: 6. This CDR3 spans 15 amino acids. CDR3 nucleotides: TGTGCCAGCAGCTTAGACGGGGGGTTAGGAGATACGCAGTATTTT. It translates to CASSLDGGLGDTQYF. Full variable domain (rest looked up from reference TRBV7-2 and TRBJ2-3): GAGVSQSPSNKVTEKGKDVELRCDPISGHTALYWYRQSLGQGLEFLIYFQGNSAPDKSGLPSDRFSAERTGGSVSTLTIQRTQQEDSAVYLCASSLDGGLGDTQYFGPGTRLTVL.